This TCR beta chain was identified during a study of T cells after yellow fever vaccination. General observations from the study: Abundant clonotypes from the bulk population could get into FACS-sorted repertoires as contaminants. Clones that expanded after primary vaccination mostly reappeared after the booster (just over 95% CD4, about 91% CD8).

This CDR3 spans 12 amino acids. Germline V gene sequence: CDR1 SGHVS, CDR2 FQNEAQ. By 5'RACE template switching, TCR cDNA was produced, with a universal primer site and UMIs added in the process. TCRdb redid the calling of the 5' RACE reads with MiXCR, one entry per CDR3 protein. The table has around 250,000 distinct CDR3 sequences, about 7% seen once. Points on this clonotype: Its antigen is still unknown. Relative to the germline gene, one junction end is altered; a read error may explain this.

Sequencing was performed on CD4+ T cells sorted from PBMCs, taken 15 days after the yellow fever booster vaccination. This receptor was taken from a man younger than 40 who received the YFV17D yellow fever vaccine. V usage is TRBV7-8 and J usage is TRBJ2-4, with D perhaps TRBD1 (6 bases). The CDR3 reads CASSLKGDIKYF. CDR3 sequence (DNA): TGTGCCAGCAGCCTGAAGGGGGACATTAAGTACTTC.